This TCR beta chain was sequenced for a study of sequential checkpoint blockade in melanoma. Clones were read by immunoSEQ multiplex PCR, and TCRdb kept only the in-frame ones, dropping some. This table has about 10,000 clones, approximately 30% appearing once. Treatment in this sample: randomized to nivolumab then ipilimumab (arm A) or the reverse (arm B). From germline, CDR1 is SGDLS and CDR2 YYNGEE. The CDR3 runs 13 residues. Trimming stripped 0 bases from V and 3 bases from J, with 7 bases between. The material was tumor tissue (inferred from file names), obtained from a patient given nivolumab and ipilimumab in sequence. This TCR was recovered from a human donor with melanoma. The chain joins TRBV9 to TRBJ2-7; no definite D call. This CDR3 is CASSVAENYEQYF. The CDR3 nucleotides read TGTGCCAGCAGCGTAGCGGAGAACTACGAGCAGTACTTC.